This T cell receptor beta chain was documented in a study of blood T cell repertoires in COVID-19 (TCRdb year 2020). Study-wide context: Collaborator samples came from the United States, Italy and Spain and covered acute and convalescent phases of COVID-19. The material from the prospective study consisted of cDNA or gDNA derived from T cells, B-cell-depleted T cells, or PBMCs. Subjects who had been exposed to COVID-19, were actively infected with it, or had recovered from it provided the deeply sampled blood TCRbeta repertoires that made up the dataset. A freely available public database, intended as a resource for researchers studying the immune response to SARS-CoV-2, is where the repertoires were released. The samples were drawn from two sources: the first 160 participants of the ongoing ImmuneRACE study, and 1,254 subjects contributed by 6 global collaborators. A de-identified subject ID, COVID-19 status, age in years and sex were almost always included in the sample metadata. HLA class I and class II types, where available, came from metadata supplied by the sample provider rather than from assay-based typing.

The paper as a whole reports these results and caveats: How much clinical and demographic metadata was included differed by source and by participant, and the metadata was provided uncurated.

Looking up the germline V gene yields CDR1 SGHRS and CDR2 YFSETQ. The CDR3, cysteine through phenylalanine, is 16 amino acids long. Only the CDR3 DNA is retained, 48 bases long and in frame from the first base. V is pruned by 3 bases and J by 0 bases, leaving 5 bases of the junction without a gene match. TCRbeta CDR3 regions were amplified from genomic DNA using the immunoSEQ Assay, a bias-controlled multiplex PCR. As for how the authors treated the data: Within the assay, amplification of reference gene primers was used to estimate how many nucleated cells each sample contained. Sequence reads were collapsed and filtered to measure the absolute abundance of every unique TCRbeta CDR3 rearrangement. Productive Simpson clonality was computed per sample as the square root of Simpson's diversity index over productive rearrangements. This is the immuneACCESS table as TCRdb keeps it, with only in-frame sequences that have V and J called. A part of the clones is gone; compared with another copy, unresolved V genes explain less than half, and the rest is unexplained. From that table come the V and J calls and clone size; the DNA was used to work out D and trimming. Present in this sample are roughly 32,000 clones, almost 90% of which were seen just once. The leading ten clones occupy approximately 24% of the sample.

The collaborating institutions used their own protocols to collect whole blood in K2EDTA tubes. Collaborator samples were shipped for TCRbeta analysis as frozen whole blood, isolated PBMCs, or DNA extracted from either sample type. A remark on this clone: Its antigen specificity is not known. The sample holds no much larger clone one base away, and base qualities are not on file.

This sequence uses TRBV5-1 and TRBJ2-3; 9 of the junction bases match TRBD1. The clonotype was recovered from a human donor in a cohort sampled during active COVID-19. Sequencing was carried out using peripheral blood. The nucleotide sequence reads as follows: TGCGCCAGCAGCTCAGCGACAGGGGGAAGCACAGATACGCAGTATTTT. It encodes CASSSATGGSTDTQYF.